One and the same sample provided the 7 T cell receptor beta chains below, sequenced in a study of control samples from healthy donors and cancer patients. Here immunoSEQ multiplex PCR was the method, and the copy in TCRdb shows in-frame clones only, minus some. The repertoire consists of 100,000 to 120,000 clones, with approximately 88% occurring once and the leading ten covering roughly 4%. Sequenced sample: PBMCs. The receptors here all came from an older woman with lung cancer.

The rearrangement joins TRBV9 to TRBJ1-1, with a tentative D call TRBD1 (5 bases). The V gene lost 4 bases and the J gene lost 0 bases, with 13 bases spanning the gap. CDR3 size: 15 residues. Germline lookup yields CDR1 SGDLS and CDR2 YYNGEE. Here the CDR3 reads CASSPRTSMNTEAFF. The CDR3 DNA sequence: TGTGCCAGCAGCCCCCGGACAAGCATGAACACTGAAGCTTTCTTT.

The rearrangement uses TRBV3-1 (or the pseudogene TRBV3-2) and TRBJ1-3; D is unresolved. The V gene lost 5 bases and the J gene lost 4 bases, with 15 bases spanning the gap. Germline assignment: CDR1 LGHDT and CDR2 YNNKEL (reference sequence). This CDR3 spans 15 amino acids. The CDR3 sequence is CASSRKPSRGNTIYF. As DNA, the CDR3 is TGTGCCAGCAGCAGAAAACCGTCCAGGGGAAACACCATATATTTT.

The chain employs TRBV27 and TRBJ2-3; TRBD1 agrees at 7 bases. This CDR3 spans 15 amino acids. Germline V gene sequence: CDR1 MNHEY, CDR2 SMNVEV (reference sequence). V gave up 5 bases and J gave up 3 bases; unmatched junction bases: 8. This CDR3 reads CASSKGAVLTDTQYF. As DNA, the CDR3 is TGTGCCAGCAGTAAGGGGGCAGTGTTGACAGATACGCAGTATTTT.

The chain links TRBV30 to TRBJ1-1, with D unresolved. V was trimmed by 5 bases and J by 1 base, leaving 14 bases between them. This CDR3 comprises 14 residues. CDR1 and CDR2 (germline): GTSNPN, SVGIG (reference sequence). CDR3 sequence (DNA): TGTGCCTGGGAACGGTTAGATGCGAACACTGAAGCTTTCTTT. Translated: CAWERLDANTEAFF.

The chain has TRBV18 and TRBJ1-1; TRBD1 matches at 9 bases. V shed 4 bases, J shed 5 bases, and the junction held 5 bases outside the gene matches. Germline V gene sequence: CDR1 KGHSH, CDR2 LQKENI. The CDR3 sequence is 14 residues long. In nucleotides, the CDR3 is TGTGCCAGCTCACTGGGACAGGGTAGGACTGAAGCTTTCTTT. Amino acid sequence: CASSLGQGRTEAFF.

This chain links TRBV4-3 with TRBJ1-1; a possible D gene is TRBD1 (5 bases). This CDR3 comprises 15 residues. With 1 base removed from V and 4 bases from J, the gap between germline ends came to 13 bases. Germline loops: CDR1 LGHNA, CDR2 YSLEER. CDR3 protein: CASSQVIGAGTEAFF. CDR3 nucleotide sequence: TGCGCCAGCAGCCAAGTCATAGGGGCGGGCACTGAAGCTTTCTTT.

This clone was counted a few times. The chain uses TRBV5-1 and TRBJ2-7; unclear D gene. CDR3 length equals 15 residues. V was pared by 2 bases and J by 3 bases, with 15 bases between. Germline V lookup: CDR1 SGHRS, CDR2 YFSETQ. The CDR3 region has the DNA TGCGCCAGCAGCTTCGGTGTAGGGTCGATCTACGAGCAGTACTTC. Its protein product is CASSFGVGSIYEQYF.